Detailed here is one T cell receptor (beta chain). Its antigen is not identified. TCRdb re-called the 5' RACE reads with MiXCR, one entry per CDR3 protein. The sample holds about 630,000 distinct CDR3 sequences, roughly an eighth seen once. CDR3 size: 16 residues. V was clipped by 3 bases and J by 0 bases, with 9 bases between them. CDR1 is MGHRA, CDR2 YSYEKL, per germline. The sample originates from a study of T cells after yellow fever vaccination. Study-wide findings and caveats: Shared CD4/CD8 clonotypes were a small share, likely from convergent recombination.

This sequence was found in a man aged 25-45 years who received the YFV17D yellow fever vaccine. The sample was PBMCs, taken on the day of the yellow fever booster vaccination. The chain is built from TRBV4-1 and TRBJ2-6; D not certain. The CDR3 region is CASSHFTPSGANVLTF. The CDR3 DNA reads TGCGCCAGCAGCCACTTTACCCCCTCTGGGGCCAACGTCCTGACTTTC.